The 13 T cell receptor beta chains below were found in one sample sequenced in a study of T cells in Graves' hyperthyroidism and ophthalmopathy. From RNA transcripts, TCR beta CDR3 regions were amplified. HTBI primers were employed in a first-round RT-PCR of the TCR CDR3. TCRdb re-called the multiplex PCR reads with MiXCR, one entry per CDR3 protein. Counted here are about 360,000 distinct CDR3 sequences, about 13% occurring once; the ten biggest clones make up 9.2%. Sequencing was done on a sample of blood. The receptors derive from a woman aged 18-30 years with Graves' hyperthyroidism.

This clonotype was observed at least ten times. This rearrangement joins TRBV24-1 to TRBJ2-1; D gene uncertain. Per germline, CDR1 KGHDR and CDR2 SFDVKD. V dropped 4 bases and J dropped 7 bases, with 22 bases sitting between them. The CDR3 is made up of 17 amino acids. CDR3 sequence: CATSDTMTPSILNEQFF. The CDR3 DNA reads TGTGCCACCAGTGACACTATGACTCCTTCTATTCTTAATGAGCAGTTCTTC.

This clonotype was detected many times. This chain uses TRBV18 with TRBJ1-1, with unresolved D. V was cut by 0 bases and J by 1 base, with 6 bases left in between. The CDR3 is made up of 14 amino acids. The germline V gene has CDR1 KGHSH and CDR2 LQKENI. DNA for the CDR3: TGTGCCAGCTCACCACCTATGGGGAACACTGAAGCTTTCTTT. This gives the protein CASSPPMGNTEAFF.

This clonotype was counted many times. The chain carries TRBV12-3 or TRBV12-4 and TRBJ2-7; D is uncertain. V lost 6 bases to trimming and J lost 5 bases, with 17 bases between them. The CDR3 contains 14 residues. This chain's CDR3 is CASRSSRARNEQYF. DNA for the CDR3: TGTGCCAGCAGGTCCTCTAGAGCGAGGAACGAGCAGTACTTC.

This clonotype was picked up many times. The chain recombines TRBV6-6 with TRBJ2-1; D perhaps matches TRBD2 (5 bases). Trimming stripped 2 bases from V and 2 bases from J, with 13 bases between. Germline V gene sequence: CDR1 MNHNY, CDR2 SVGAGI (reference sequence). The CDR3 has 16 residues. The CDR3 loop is CASSYSGSWAYNEQFF. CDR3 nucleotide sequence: TGTGCCAGCAGTTACAGTGGGAGCTGGGCCTACAATGAGCAGTTCTTC.

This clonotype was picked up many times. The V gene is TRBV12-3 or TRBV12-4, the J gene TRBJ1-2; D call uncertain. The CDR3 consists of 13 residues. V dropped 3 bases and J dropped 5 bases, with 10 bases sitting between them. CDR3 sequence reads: CASSFGRGYGYTF. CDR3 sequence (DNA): TGTGCCAGCAGTTTTGGCAGAGGGTATGGCTACACCTTC.

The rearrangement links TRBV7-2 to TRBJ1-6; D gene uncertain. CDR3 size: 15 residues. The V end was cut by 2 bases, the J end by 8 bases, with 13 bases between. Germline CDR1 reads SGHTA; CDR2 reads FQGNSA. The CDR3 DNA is TGTGCCAGCAGCTTACAGTGGCAGTTTGATTCACCCCTCCACTTT. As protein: CASSLQWQFDSPLHF.

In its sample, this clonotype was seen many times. CDR3 DNA: TGTGCCAGCAGTTCCGGGACAGGTACTAACAATCAGCCCCAGCATTTT. Protein product: CASSSGTGTNNQPQHF. The rearrangement joins TRBV2 to TRBJ1-5, with 8 bases matching TRBD1. Germline trimming cut 5 bases from V and 3 bases from J; bases unmatched to any gene: 9. The CDR3 runs 16 residues. Germline V gene data show CDR1 as SNHLY and CDR2 as FYNNEI.

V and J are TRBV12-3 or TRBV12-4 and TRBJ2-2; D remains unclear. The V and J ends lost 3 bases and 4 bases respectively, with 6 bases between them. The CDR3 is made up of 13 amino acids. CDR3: CASSFVGTGELFF. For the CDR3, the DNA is TGTGCCAGCAGTTTTGTCGGCACCGGGGAGCTGTTTTTT.

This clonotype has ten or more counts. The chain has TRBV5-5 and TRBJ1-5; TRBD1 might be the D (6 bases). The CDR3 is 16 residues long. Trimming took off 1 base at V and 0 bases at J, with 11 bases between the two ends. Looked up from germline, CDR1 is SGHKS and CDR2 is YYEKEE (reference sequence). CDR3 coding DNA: TGTGCCAGCAGCTTGTCTCACAGGGATAGCAATCAGCCCCAGCATTTT. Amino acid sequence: CASSLSHRDSNQPQHF.

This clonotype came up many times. The DNA of the CDR3 is TGCGCCAGCAGCTTGGGCCCCCTTGGGGCAGATTACGAGCAGTACTTC. It is translated as CASSLGPLGADYEQYF. The V and J genes are TRBV5-1 and TRBJ2-7; tentatively, D is TRBD1 (5 bases). CDR3 size: 16 residues. With 0 bases removed from V and 4 bases from J, the gap between germline ends came to 17 bases. Germline assignment: CDR1 SGHRS and CDR2 YFSETQ.

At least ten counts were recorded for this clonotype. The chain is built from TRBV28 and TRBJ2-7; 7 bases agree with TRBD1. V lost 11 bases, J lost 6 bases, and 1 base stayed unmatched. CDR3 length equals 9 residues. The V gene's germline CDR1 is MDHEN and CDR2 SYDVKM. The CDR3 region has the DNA TGTGCCTCAGGGGGCGAGCAGTACTTC. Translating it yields CASGGEQYF.

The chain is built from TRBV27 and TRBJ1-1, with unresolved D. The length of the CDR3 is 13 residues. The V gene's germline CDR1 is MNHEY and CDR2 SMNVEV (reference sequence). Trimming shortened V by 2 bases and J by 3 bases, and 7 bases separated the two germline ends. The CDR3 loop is CASSLGSHTEAFF. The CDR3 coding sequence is TGTGCCAGCAGTTTAGGGTCCCACACTGAAGCTTTCTTT.

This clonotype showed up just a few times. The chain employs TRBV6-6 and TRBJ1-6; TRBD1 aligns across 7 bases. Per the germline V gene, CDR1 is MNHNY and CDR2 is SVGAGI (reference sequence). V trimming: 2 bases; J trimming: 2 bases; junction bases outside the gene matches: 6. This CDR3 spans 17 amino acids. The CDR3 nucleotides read TGTGCCAGCAGTTACCCGGGACAGTATCCCTATAATTCACCCCTCCACTTT. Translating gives CASSYPGQYPYNSPLHF.